This TCR beta chain came from a study of blood T cells in healthy people across ages. This clonotype was seen more than once but under ten times. The antigen remains undetermined. V was trimmed by 2 bases and J by 3 bases, leaving 5 bases between them. The CDR3 spans 13 residues. Germline CDR1 SGHDN, CDR2 FVKESK. Through a sample-barcoded 5' primer and a J-beta primer mix, a second PCR was run for roughly 6 to 11 cycles. MiXCR, applied by TCRdb to the 5' RACE reads, yields one record per CDR3 protein. The sample holds more than 650,000 distinct CDR3 sequences, more than 25% seen once. Study observations and caveats: The fall in TCR beta diversity per million T cells was roughly linear with age.

The data also belong to a second study, concerning T cells of mothers and their children. That paper adds: The sample comes from fewer than 10 healthy Caucasian donors: mothers and children. The study found thymic selection shapes TCR recombination output similarly in related and unrelated pairs.

The TCR comes from a boy aged 5-17 years in good health. This sequence joins TRBV14 and TRBJ1-5, with D unclear. Sequencing input: blood. The CDR3 sequence is CASSQMPNQPQHF. The CDR3 coding sequence is TGTGCCAGCAGCCAAATGCCCAATCAGCCCCAGCATTTT. The full variable domain, rest sourced from reference TRBV14 and TRBJ1-5, is EAGVTQFPSHSVIEKGQTVTLRCDPISGHDNLYWYRRVMGKEIKFLLHFVKESKQDESGMPNNRFLAERTGGTYSTLKVQPAELEDSGVYFCASSQMPNQPQHFGDGTRLSIL.